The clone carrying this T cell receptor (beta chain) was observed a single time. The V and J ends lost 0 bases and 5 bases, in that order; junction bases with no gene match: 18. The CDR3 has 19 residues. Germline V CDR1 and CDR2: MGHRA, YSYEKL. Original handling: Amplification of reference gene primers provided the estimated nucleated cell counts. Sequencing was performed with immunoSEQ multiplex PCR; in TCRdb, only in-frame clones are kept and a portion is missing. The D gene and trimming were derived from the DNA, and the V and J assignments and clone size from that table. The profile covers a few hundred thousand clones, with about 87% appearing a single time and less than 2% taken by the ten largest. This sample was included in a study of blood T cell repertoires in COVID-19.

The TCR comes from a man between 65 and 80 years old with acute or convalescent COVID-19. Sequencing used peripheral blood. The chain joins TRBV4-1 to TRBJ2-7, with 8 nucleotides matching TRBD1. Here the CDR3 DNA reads TGCGCCAGCAGCCAAGATTTGAAAGACAGGGGCGGTTGGAGTAACGAGCAGTACTTC. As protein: CASSQDLKDRGGWSNEQYF.